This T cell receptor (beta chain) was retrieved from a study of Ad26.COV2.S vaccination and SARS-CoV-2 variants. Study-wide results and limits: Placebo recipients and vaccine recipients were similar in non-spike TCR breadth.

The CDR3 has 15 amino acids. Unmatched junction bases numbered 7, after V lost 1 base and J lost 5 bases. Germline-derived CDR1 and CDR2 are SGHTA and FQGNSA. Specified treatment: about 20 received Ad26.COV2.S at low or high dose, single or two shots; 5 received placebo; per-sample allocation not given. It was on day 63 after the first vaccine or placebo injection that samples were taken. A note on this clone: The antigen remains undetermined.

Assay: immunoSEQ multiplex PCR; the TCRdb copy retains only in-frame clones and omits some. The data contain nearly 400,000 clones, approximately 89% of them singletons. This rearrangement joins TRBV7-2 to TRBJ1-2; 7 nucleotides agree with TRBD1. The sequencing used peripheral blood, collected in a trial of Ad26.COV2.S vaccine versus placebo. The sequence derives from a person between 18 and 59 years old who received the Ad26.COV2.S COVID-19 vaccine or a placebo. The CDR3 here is CASSLDRGGEYGYTF. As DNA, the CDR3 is TGTGCCAGCAGCTTAGACAGGGGCGGGGAATATGGCTACACCTTC.